The sequence of this TCR beta chain was determined in a study of CD8+CD57+ T cells in acquired aplastic anemia. Overall study: DNA from sorted CD4+ and CD8+ cells averaged around 3 ug. Study-level results: Patients and controls were not found to differ significantly in CD8+ Simpson's diversity.

By flow cytometry, patients selected for sequencing had shown an expansion of CD8+CD57+ cells. Profiling of TCR beta VDJ combinations and CDR3 sequences used genomic DNA as template. Each CDR3 protein is one row after TCRdb ran MiXCR on the reads. The sample has approximately 130,000 distinct CDR3 sequences, about 50% seen once. Concerning this clonotype itself: No antigen is known for it.

This CDR3 is 12 amino acids long. V lost 2 bases and J 4 bases, leaving 9 bases between the germline ends. Germline-derived CDR1 and CDR2 are DFQATT and SNEGSKA (reference sequence). The sample was sorted CD4+, CD8+, or CD8+CD57+ T cells (not recorded which) from PBMCs. This sequence was found in a human donor with aplastic anemia. J is TRBJ2-7 and V is TRBV20-1; D ambiguous. Here the CDR3 reads CSARLAGYEQYF. CDR3 sequence (DNA): TGCAGTGCTAGACTGGCAGGTTACGAGCAGTACTTC.